This TCR beta chain was obtained from a study of CD8 T cells in Susac syndrome. Reverse transcription of about 0.5 to 1 ug RNA was carried out with random hexamers. TCRdb passed the immunoSEQ multiplex PCR reads through MiXCR, listing each CDR3 protein once. The profile shows fewer than 250,000 distinct CDR3 sequences, over 85% of them singletons. V shed 3 bases and J shed 4 bases, with 13 bases lying between them. Germline V gene data show CDR1 as SGDLS and CDR2 as YYNGEE. The CDR3 has 14 residues. TCR beta from blood CD8+ and CD4+ T cells was sequenced. The authors negatively isolated CD8+ and CD4+ T cells and FACS-enriched TEMRA cells.

Specimen: CD4+ T cells from PBMCs. This clonotype was obtained from a human donor in good health. The V and J genes are TRBV9 and TRBJ1-1; D remains ambiguous. CDR3 sequence reads: CASSAPPGSTEAFF. The DNA of the CDR3 is TGTGCCAGCAGCGCCCCCCCCGGCAGCACTGAAGCTTTCTTT.